This TCR beta chain comes out of a study of shared T cell receptors in the human thymus. Germline CDR1 is MGHRA and CDR2 is YSYEKL. CDR3 length: 20 residues. The V end was cut by 2 bases, the J end by 0 bases, with 22 bases between. The protocol was immunoSEQ multiplex PCR, while the TCRdb copy is restricted to in-frame clones and leaves out a portion. The table has more than 550,000 clones, about 90% seen once. These data were also reused for a study on human thymus T cells. In that study: The sample donors, healthy Finnish infants, were having corrective surgery for congenital heart defects. Repertoires from thymus and blood appeared to show biased V and J gene usage. Reports from related research described highly overlapping thymic repertoires among unrelated individuals.

The TCR originated in a boy under three years old with a congenital heart defect. Sequencing used thymocytes. J is TRBJ2-2 and V is TRBV4-1; possibly TRBD2 for D (6 bases). CDR3 in DNA: TGCGCCAGCAGCCAATATTTTCCGAGCTGGCGGGACCCGAACACCGGGGAGCTGTTTTTT. It is translated as CASSQYFPSWRDPNTGELFF.